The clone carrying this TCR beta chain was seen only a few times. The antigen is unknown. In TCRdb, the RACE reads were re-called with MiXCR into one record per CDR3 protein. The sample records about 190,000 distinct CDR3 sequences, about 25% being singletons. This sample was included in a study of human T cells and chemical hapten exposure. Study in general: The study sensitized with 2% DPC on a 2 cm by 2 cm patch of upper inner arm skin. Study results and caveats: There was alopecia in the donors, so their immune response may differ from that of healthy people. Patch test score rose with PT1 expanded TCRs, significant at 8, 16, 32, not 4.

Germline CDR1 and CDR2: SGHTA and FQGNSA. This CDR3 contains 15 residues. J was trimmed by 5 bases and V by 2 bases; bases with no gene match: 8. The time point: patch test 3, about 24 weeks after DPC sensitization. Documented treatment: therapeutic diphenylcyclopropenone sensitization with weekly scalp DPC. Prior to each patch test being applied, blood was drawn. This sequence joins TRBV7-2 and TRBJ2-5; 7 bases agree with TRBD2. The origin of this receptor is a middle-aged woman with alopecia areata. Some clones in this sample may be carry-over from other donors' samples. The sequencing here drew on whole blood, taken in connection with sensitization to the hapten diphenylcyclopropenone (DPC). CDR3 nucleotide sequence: TGTGCCAGCAGCTTATTTGGGGGAGGGCTGGAGACCCAGTACTTC. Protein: CASSLFGGGLETQYF.